What follows are 30 T cell receptor beta chains derived from one specimen sequenced in a study of response to subunit inactivated influenza vaccine. TCRdb ran MiXCR on the RT-PCR reads and lists one entry per CDR3 protein. The sample includes fewer than 700,000 distinct CDR3 sequences, approximately 13% of them seen just once. Sequencing was performed on PBMCs from blood, taken about 6 weeks after vaccination. The source is a man aged 50-59 years who received an inactivated influenza vaccine.

This clonotype was observed a handful of times. The rearrangement links TRBV5-1 to TRBJ2-1, with D perhaps being TRBD1 or TRBD2 (5 bases each). Trimming removed 5 bases from V and 13 bases from J, with 16 bases in between. Germline assignment: CDR1 SGHRS and CDR2 YFSETQ. The CDR3 is made up of 12 amino acids. CDR3 coding DNA: TGCGCCAGCAGTTTCGACCAGGGACCCCAGTTCTTC. Encoded protein: CASSFDQGPQFF.

In its sample, this clonotype was seen many times. The chain combines TRBV28 with TRBJ1-2; no clear D. Germline assignment: CDR1 MDHEN and CDR2 SYDVKM. Trimming left V 1 base short and J 4 bases short, with 4 bases between. The CDR3 spans 12 residues. CDR3 protein: CASSLSGYGYTF. For the CDR3, the DNA is TGTGCCAGCAGTTTATCAGGCTATGGCTACACCTTC.

The V call is TRBV3-1, the J call TRBJ2-1, with D unclear. Germline CDR1 is LGHDT and CDR2 is YNNKEL (reference sequence). The ends were cut back, 0 bases at V and 6 bases at J, with 9 bases in the middle. This CDR3 region has 14 residues. The CDR3 protein is CASSQDHLANEQFF. DNA of the CDR3: TGTGCCAGCAGCCAAGATCATTTGGCCAATGAGCAGTTCTTC.

This clonotype was seen many times. The rearrangement uses TRBV4-2 and TRBJ2-3; possibly TRBD1 for D (5 bases). The CDR3 length is 13 residues. The germline V gene has CDR1 LGHNA and CDR2 YNFKEQ. Trimming cost V 3 bases and J 8 bases, with 12 bases left between them. The CDR3 DNA reads TGTGCCAGCAGCCAGACAGATTTCGGTACGCAGTATTTT. Amino acids: CASSQTDFGTQYF.

This clonotype was counted only a few times. The chain has TRBV7-9 and TRBJ1-2; 7 positions match TRBD1. Germline-derived CDR1 and CDR2 are SEHNR and FQNEAQ (reference sequence). V lost 6 bases, J lost 7 bases, and 8 bases stayed unmatched. This CDR3 contains 13 residues. This chain's CDR3 is CASRKTGFGGYTF. As DNA, the CDR3 is TGTGCCAGCAGGAAGACAGGGTTCGGTGGCTACACCTTC.

The rearrangement uses TRBV5-1 and TRBJ2-1; D is perhaps TRBD2 (6 bases). V gave up 0 bases and J gave up 9 bases, with 13 bases separating them. The CDR3 is made up of 14 amino acids. In germline, CDR1 is SGHRS, CDR2 YFSETQ. CDR3 protein: CASSLEVSGGEQFF. As DNA, the CDR3 is TGCGCCAGCAGCTTGGAGGTTAGCGGAGGTGAGCAGTTCTTC.

There are many counts of this clonotype. The CDR3 coding sequence is TGTGCCAGCAGTCCCTCAGGGGAGTGGGCCACCGGGGAGCTGTTTTTT. It codes for CASSPSGEWATGELFF. The J gene is TRBJ2-2, the V gene TRBV12-3 or TRBV12-4; weak D call: TRBD1 (6 bases). Trimming removed 5 bases from V and 4 bases from J, with 17 bases in between. This CDR3 has 16 residues.

The V gene is TRBV7-2, the J gene TRBJ2-7, with D tentatively TRBD2 (5 bases). Deletions cut 3 bases from V and 2 bases from J, with 20 bases between. This CDR3 is 17 amino acids long. Germline loops: CDR1 SGHTA, CDR2 FQGNSA. The DNA for the CDR3 is TGTGCCAGCAGCTTGGGCGGGTCCAGGCTCAAGGCCTACGAGCAGTACTTC. This encodes CASSLGGSRLKAYEQYF.

This clonotype was counted a few times. The chain is built from TRBV7-2 and TRBJ1-5, with 11 bases that match TRBD1. CDR1 is SGHTA and CDR2 is FQGNSA in the germline V gene. This CDR3 comprises 15 residues. After removal of 1 base from V and 8 bases from J, the junction contained 4 bases not matched to a gene. CDR3 loop: CASSLVLGQGEPQHF. In DNA, the CDR3 is TGTGCCAGCAGCTTAGTTTTGGGACAGGGGGAGCCCCAGCATTTT.

The chain is built from TRBV4-2 and TRBJ1-6; a possible D gene is TRBD1 (5 bases). Germline CDR1 LGHNA, CDR2 YNFKEQ. The germline V and J ends were trimmed by 4 bases and 7 bases, with 14 bases remaining between them. The CDR3 length is 15 residues. CDR3 nucleotides: TGTGCCAGCAGCCCGGGACGGTCAGCGAATTCACCCCTCCACTTT. Its translation is CASSPGRSANSPLHF.

In its sample, this clonotype was seen a few times. J is TRBJ2-1 and V is TRBV7-2, with 11 bases aligning to TRBD2. The CDR3 is 16 amino acids. The V and J ends lost 5 bases and 6 bases, in that order; junction bases with no gene match: 9. The germline gives CDR1 SGHTA, CDR2 FQGNSA. The CDR3 reads CASSLPLAGGLNEQFF. CDR3 coding DNA: TGTGCCAGCAGCCTCCCCTTAGCGGGGGGGCTCAATGAGCAGTTCTTC.

This clonotype showed up just a few times. This rearrangement joins TRBV4-2 to TRBJ2-3; 7 bases are shared with TRBD2. The CDR3 runs 15 residues. V gave up 4 bases and J gave up 2 bases; unmatched junction bases: 6. Germline V lookup: CDR1 LGHNA, CDR2 YNFKEQ. As DNA, the CDR3 is TGTGCCAGCAGCCGGGACTACCAAGTCACAGATACGCAGTATTTT. It is translated as CASSRDYQVTDTQYF.

CDR3 in amino acids: CASSASYGAYEQYF. DNA for the CDR3: TGTGCCAGTAGTGCCAGCTACGGAGCTTACGAGCAGTACTTC. The chain is built from TRBV19 and TRBJ2-7; D call uncertain. Germline CDR1 LNHDA, CDR2 SQIVND (reference sequence). There are 14 residues in the CDR3. Trimming shortened V by 5 bases and J by 4 bases, and 15 bases separated the two germline ends.

This clonotype was seen more than once but under ten times. This chain joins TRBV7-2 and TRBJ2-1, with TRBD1 as a possible D gene (7 bases). Germline CDR1 SGHTA, CDR2 FQGNSA. The CDR3 covers 16 residues. Trimming stripped 0 bases from V and 0 bases from J, with 9 bases between. CDR3 protein: CASSLAQGGSYNEQFF. The CDR3 DNA sequence: TGTGCCAGCAGCTTAGCTCAGGGGGGCTCCTACAATGAGCAGTTCTTC.

V usage is TRBV13 and J usage is TRBJ2-7, with D uncertain. Per germline, CDR1 PRHDT and CDR2 FYEKMQ (reference sequence). Trimming removed 5 bases from V and 4 bases from J, with 15 bases in between. The CDR3 length is 14 residues. CDR3 DNA sequence: TGTGCCAGCAGCCCAGGAGTTACCCTGTACGAGCAGTACTTC. Translating it yields CASSPGVTLYEQYF.

In this sample, this clonotype turned up a few times. J is TRBJ1-1 and V is TRBV10-3; tentative D call: TRBD1 (6 bases). The CDR3 covers 14 residues. Trimming shortened V by 9 bases and J by 0 bases, and 14 bases separated the two germline ends. The germline V gene encodes CDR1 ENHRY and CDR2 SYGVKD. CDR3 sequence (DNA): TGTGCCATTGGAGACAGGAAAATGAACACTGAAGCTTTCTTT. Translated: CAIGDRKMNTEAFF.

A few counts support this clonotype. This chain connects TRBV15 to TRBJ2-3; D might be TRBD2 (7 bases). The CDR3 sequence is 16 residues long. The V gene's germline CDR1 is LNHNV and CDR2 YYDKDF (reference sequence). V was clipped by 3 bases and J by 3 bases, with 16 bases between them. This chain's CDR3 is CATSSGAGALTDTQYF. The DNA for the CDR3 is TGTGCCACCAGCAGTGGGGCGGGGGCGTTGACAGATACGCAGTATTTT.

The gene calls are TRBV6-5 and TRBJ2-7; 7 bases fit TRBD2. The CDR3 sequence is 15 residues long. Germline V gene data show CDR1 as MNHEY and CDR2 as SVGAGI. V dropped 2 bases and J dropped 0; count of bases not matched to a gene: 4. CDR3 sequence: CASSYGRGFSYEQYF. The CDR3 DNA sequence: TGTGCCAGCAGTTACGGGCGGGGGTTCTCCTACGAGCAGTACTTC.

V usage is TRBV5-8 and J usage is TRBJ2-2; no definite D call. In germline, CDR1 is SGHTS, CDR2 YDEGEE. Trimming removed 7 bases at V and 2 bases at J, with 12 bases between. The length of the CDR3 is 14 residues. CDR3 amino acids: CASQHQQNTGELFF. The CDR3 DNA reads TGTGCCAGCCAACACCAACAAAACACCGGGGAGCTGTTTTTT.

This clonotype was observed a few times. The V call is TRBV9, the J call TRBJ2-3; TRBD2 might be the D (6 bases). This CDR3 has 15 residues. The germline V and J ends were trimmed by 4 bases and 1 base, with 13 bases remaining between them. The germline V gene encodes CDR1 SGDLS and CDR2 YYNGEE. CDR3 sequence: CASSPGTHRTDTQYF. In DNA, the CDR3 is TGTGCCAGCAGCCCTGGGACTCACCGCACAGATACGCAGTATTTT.

This chain links TRBV7-6 with TRBJ2-5, with D possibly matching TRBD1 (5 bases). In germline, CDR1 is SGHVS, CDR2 FNYEAQ. Trimming took 5 bases from V and 4 from J, leaving 20 bases between them. The CDR3 runs to 16 residues. The CDR3 here is CASSPITYHGAETQYF. CDR3 DNA sequence: TGTGCCAGCAGCCCTATTACTTATCATGGGGCAGAGACCCAGTACTTC.

This clonotype came up a few times. The chain links TRBV11-1 to TRBJ1-6; no firm D call. V shed 5 bases and J shed 0 bases, with 17 bases lying between them. Germline V CDR1 and CDR2: SGHAT, FQDESV (reference sequence). The length of the CDR3 is 18 residues. DNA for the CDR3: TGTGCCAGCAGCCCCGGCGAACGGGGAAGCTCCTATAATTCACCCCTCCACTTT. Its protein is CASSPGERGSSYNSPLHF.

This clonotype was seen only a few times. The V and J genes are TRBV11-2 and TRBJ2-1; D possibly matches TRBD1 or TRBD2 (5 bases each). Germline V CDR1 and CDR2: SGHAT, FQNNGV. The CDR3 loop spans 15 amino acids. V was trimmed by 5 bases and J by 4 bases, leaving 15 bases between them. In nucleotides, the CDR3 is TGTGCCAGCAGCCCAGGTCCGGGGCCTTACAATGAGCAGTTCTTC. It codes for CASSPGPGPYNEQFF.

This clonotype was detected only a few times. The junction and the germline gene differ at one end; a read error may be behind it. The V gene is TRBV6-1, the J gene TRBJ2-7; weak D call: TRBD2 (6 bases). Germline V gene data show CDR1 as MNHNS and CDR2 as SASEGT. The CDR3 consists of 14 residues. CDR3 nucleotide sequence: TGTGCCAGCAGTCCAGCTTCCCTCGGAGGGGTGTCACTTTTC. The encoded protein is CASSPASLGGVSLF.

In this sample, this clonotype turned up a few times. The chain combines TRBV20-1 with TRBJ2-5; D is unresolved. This CDR3 contains 14 residues. The V and J ends lost 4 bases and 5 bases respectively, with 17 bases between them. CDR1 DFQATT and CDR2 SNEGSKA come from the germline V gene (reference sequence). The CDR3 here is CSANSRLTIETQYF. As DNA, the CDR3 is TGCAGTGCTAATTCGCGACTGACGATCGAGACCCAGTACTTC.

This clonotype was seen a few times. The rearrangement links TRBV5-6 to TRBJ1-4; D gene ambiguous. Germline CDR1 is SGHDT and CDR2 is YYEEEE. V was trimmed by 4 bases and J by 2 bases, leaving 12 bases between them. This CDR3 is built from 15 residues. CDR3 in DNA: TGTGCCAGCAGCAGCTACCTTGCGACTAATGAAAAACTGTTTTTT. Its translation is CASSSYLATNEKLFF.

This clonotype showed up just a few times. The CDR3 DNA reads TGCGCCAGCAGCTTGGGCGGGGGCGCCACCTACGAGCAGTACTTC. This sequence encodes CASSLGGGATYEQYF. The rearrangement links TRBV5-1 to TRBJ2-7; tentatively, D is TRBD2 (7 bases). V gave up 0 bases and J gave up 2 bases, with 12 bases separating them. This CDR3 region has 15 residues. CDR1 SGHRS and CDR2 YFSETQ come from the germline V gene.

This clonotype was observed many times. The rearrangement joins TRBV5-1 to TRBJ2-3; TRBD1 agrees at 8 bases. V shed 3 bases, J shed 1 base, and the junction held 7 bases outside the gene matches. Per the germline V gene, CDR1 is SGHRS and CDR2 is YFSETQ. CDR3 length equals 16 residues. As DNA, the CDR3 is TGCGCCAGCAGCTGGAGTGGACAGGGTGGCACAGATACGCAGTATTTT. Translating it yields CASSWSGQGGTDTQYF.

This clonotype occurred a few times. Written as DNA, the CDR3 is TGTGCCAGCAGTTACCGGGGTCAAGGGCCCCAGCATTTT. Its translation: CASSYRGQGPQHF. The genes are TRBV6-5 and TRBJ1-5; D is uncertain. Trimming took 2 bases from V and 9 from J, leaving 11 bases between them. The germline V gene has CDR1 MNHEY and CDR2 SVGAGI. There are 13 residues in the CDR3.

The chain uses TRBV10-3 and TRBJ2-1; D possibly corresponds to TRBD1 (6 bases). The CDR3 spans 15 residues. Trimming left V 8 bases short and J 8 bases short, with 22 bases between. Germline V gene lookup returns CDR1 ENHRY and CDR2 SYGVKD. CDR3 sequence (DNA): TGTGCCATCGGAATACAGGGTCCCCTGATGGATGAGCAGTTCTTC. Translation: CAIGIQGPLMDEQFF.